This entry is about one T cell receptor beta chain. Sequenced by immunoSEQ multiplex PCR; TCRdb stores in-frame clones only, minus some. Of roughly 100,000 clones in the sample, approximately 70% were seen once. This entry belongs to a study of CD8 T cell repertoires and HIV-1 epitope variants. The ends lost 7 bases at V and 7 bases at J; junction bases unmatched: 7. This CDR3 region has 13 residues. Germline assignment: CDR1 SQVTM and CDR2 ANQGSEA. The rearrangement uses TRBV29-1 and TRBJ2-1, with 10 bases matching TRBD2. This sequence originates from a male donor with HIV. The sample taken for sequencing was uncultured baseline CD8+ T cells from peripheral blood mononuclear cells (PBMCs). CDR3 region: CSGEASGRNEQFF. In DNA, the CDR3 is TGCAGCGGCGAGGCTAGCGGGAGAAATGAGCAGTTCTTC.